This T cell receptor (beta chain) came from a study of technical replicates of blood from a few donors. The assay was immunoSEQ multiplex PCR, and TCRdb's table has in-frame clones only and misses some. In the table there are approximately 12,000 clones, 70% to 80% of which are singletons. The sample consisted of PBMCs. The origin of this receptor is a human donor in good health.

CDR3 in DNA: TGTGCCAGTAGTATAAAGAGAGACTCAGTATCTGGGGCCAACGTCCTGACTTTC. Amino acid sequence: CASSIKRDSVSGANVLTF. The chain carries TRBV19 and TRBJ2-6; D unresolved. The CDR3 covers 18 residues. Deletions cut 2 bases from V and 1 base from J, with 15 bases between. The germline gives CDR1 LNHDA, CDR2 SQIVND (reference sequence).